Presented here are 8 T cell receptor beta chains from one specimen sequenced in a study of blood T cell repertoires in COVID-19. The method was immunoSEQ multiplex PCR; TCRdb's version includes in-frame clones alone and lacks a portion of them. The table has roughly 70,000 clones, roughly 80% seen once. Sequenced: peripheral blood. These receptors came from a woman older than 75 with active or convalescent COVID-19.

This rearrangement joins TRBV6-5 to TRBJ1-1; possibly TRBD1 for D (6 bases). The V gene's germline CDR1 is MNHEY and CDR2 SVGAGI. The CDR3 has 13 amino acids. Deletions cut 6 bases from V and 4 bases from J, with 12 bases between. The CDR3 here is CASRRTEGTEAFF. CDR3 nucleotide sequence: TGTGCCAGCAGAAGGACAGAGGGCACTGAAGCTTTCTTT.

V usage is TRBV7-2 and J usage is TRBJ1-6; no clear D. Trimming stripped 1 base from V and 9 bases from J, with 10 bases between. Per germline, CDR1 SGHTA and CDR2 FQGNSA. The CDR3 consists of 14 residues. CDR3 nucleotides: TGTGCCAGCAGCTTAGAGGCAGGTTTTTCACCCCTCCACTTT. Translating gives CASSLEAGFSPLHF.

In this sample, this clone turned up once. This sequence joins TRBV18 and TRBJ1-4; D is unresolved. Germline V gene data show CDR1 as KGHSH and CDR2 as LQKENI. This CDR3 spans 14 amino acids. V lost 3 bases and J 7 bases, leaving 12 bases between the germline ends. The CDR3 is CASSPLSAGEKLFF. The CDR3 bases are TGTGCCAGCTCACCGCTGTCGGCGGGTGAAAAACTGTTTTTT.

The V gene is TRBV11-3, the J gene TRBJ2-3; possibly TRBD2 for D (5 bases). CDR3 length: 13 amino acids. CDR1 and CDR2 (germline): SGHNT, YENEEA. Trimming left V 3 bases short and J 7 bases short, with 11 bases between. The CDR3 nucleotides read TGTGCCAGCAGCTTGGAACAGCGGAATACGCAGTATTTT. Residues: CASSLEQRNTQYF.

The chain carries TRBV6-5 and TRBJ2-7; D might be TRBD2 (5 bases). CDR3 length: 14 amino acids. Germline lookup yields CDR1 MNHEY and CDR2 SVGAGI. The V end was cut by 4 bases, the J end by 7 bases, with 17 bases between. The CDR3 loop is CASSSDWTVGEQYF. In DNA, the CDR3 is TGTGCCAGCAGTTCTGATTGGACTGTCGGGGAGCAGTACTTC.

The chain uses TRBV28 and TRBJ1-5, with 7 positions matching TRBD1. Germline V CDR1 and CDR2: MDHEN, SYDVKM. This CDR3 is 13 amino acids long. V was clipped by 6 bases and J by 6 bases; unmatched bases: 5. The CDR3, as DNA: TGTGCCAGCAGGTCAGGGGGAATTCAGCCCCAGCATTTT. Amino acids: CASRSGGIQPQHF.

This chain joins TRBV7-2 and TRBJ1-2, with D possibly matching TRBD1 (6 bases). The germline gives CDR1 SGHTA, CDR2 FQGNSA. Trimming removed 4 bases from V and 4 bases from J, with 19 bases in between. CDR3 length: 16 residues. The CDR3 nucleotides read TGTGCCAGCAGCTATGGGGTTGGGGGCAACACCTATGGCTACACCTTC. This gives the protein CASSYGVGGNTYGYTF.

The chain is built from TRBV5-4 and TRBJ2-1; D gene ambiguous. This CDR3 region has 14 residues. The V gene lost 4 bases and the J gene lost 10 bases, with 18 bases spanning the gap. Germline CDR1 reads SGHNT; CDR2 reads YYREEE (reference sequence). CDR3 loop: CASSPKERSLEQFF. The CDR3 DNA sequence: TGTGCCAGCAGCCCCAAGGAAAGGAGCCTCGAGCAGTTCTTC.